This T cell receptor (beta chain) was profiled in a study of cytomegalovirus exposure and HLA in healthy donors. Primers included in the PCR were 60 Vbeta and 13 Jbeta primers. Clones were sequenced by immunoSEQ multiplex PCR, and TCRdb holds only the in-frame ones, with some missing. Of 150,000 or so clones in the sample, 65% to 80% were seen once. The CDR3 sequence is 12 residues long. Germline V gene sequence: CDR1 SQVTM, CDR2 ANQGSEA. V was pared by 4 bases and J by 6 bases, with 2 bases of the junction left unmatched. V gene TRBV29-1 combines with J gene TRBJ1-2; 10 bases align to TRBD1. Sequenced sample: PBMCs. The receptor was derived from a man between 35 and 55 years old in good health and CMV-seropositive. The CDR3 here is CSVGGQGNGYTF. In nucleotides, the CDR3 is TGCAGCGTTGGGGGACAGGGGAATGGCTACACCTTC. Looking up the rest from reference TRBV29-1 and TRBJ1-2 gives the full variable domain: SAVISQKPSRDICQRGTSLTIQCQVDSQVTMMFWYRQQPGQSLTLIATANQGSEATYESGFVIDKFPISRPNLTFSTLTVSNMSPEDSSIYLCSVGGQGNGYTFGSGTRLTVV.